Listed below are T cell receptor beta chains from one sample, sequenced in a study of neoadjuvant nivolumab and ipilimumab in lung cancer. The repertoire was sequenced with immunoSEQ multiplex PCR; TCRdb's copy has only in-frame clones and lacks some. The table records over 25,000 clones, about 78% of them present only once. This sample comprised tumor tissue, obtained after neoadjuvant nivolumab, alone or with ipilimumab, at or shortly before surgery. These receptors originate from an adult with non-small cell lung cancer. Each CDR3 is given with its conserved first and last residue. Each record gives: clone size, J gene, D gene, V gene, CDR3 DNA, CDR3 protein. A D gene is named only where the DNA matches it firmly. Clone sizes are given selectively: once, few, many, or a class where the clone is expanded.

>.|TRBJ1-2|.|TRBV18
TGTGCCAGCTCACCTCAGGGTTTCCGCCAATATGGCTACACCTTC
CASSPQGFRQYGYTF
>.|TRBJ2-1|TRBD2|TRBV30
TGTGCCTGGATCCGCCTAGCGGGGGGGCCCAGTGAGCAGTTCTTC
CAWIRLAGGPSEQFF
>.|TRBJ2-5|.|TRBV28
TGTGCCGCCGCTGAAGAGACCCAGTACTTC
CAAAEETQYF
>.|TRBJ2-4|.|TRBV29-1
TGCAGCGCCACTCCAGTCGAAGCCAAAAACATTCAGTACTTC
CSATPVEAKNIQYF
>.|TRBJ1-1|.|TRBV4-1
TGCGCCAGCAGCTACGACTGGTTCGTAGCTGAAGCTTTCTTT
CASSYDWFVAEAFF
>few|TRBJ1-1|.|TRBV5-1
TGCGCCAGCAGCTTGGCCAACTCGGAAGCTTTCTTT
CASSLANSEAFF
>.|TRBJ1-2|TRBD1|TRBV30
TGTGCCTGGACCCCGGACAGGGGTTTTGGCTACACCTTC
CAWTPDRGFGYTF
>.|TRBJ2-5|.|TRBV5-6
TGTGCCAGCAGCTCCCGGAGAGAGACCCAGTACTTC
CASSSRRETQYF
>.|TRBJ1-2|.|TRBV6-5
TGTGCCAGCAGTCCCCAGGGCACCTATGGCTACACCTTC
CASSPQGTYGYTF
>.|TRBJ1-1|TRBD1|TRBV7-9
TGTGCCAGCAGCTTACAGGGACAGGGGGCTTTCTTT
CASSLQGQGAFF
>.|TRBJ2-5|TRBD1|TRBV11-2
TGTGCCAGCAGCCCAGACAGGGCCGGGGCCCAGTACTTC
CASSPDRAGAQYF
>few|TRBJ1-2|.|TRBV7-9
TGTGCCAGCAGCTCGGATCCCTATGGCTACACCTTC
CASSSDPYGYTF
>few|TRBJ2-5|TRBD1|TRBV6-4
TGTGCCAGCAGAAAGACCCCTCGGACAGGGCGGGAGACCCAGTACTTC
CASRKTPRTGRETQYF
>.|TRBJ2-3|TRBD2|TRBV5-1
TGCGCCAGCAGCTTGGTCCCCTCTAGCGGGGCAGATACGCAGTATTTT
CASSLVPSSGADTQYF
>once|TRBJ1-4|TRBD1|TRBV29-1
TGCAGCGTCAAAACCGGGACAGTTGAAAAACTGTTTTTT
CSVKTGTVEKLFF
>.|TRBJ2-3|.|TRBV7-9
TGTGCCAGCAGCCTAGTGACGGGACTCACAGATACGCAGTATTTT
CASSLVTGLTDTQYF
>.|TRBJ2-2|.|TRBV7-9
TGTGCCAGCAGCCCCCCCTGGGCGGGGAGCAACACCGGGGAGCTGTTTTTT
CASSPPWAGSNTGELFF
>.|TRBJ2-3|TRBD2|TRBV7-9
TGTGCCAGCAGCTTTGGGGGGGGCACAGATACGCAGTATTTT
CASSFGGGTDTQYF
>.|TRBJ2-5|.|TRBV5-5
TGTGCCAGCAGCGCCCGGGACACCGACCAAGAGACCCAGTACTTC
CASSARDTDQETQYF
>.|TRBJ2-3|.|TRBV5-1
TGCGCCAGCAGCTTGGGGCCCACAGATACGCAGTATTTT
CASSLGPTDTQYF
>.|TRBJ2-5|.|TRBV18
TGTGCCAGCTCACACCAAGAGACCCAGTACTTC
CASSHQETQYF
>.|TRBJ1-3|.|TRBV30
TGTGCCTGGAATGTCTTCTCTGGAAACACCATATATTTT
CAWNVFSGNTIYF
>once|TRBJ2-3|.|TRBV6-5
TGTGCCAGCAGTTACTCGCCAGGGACGACAGATACGCAGTATTTT
CASSYSPGTTDTQYF
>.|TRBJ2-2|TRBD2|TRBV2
TGTGCCAGCAGTGTTGATAGCGGGGCCGGGGAGCTGTTTTTT
CASSVDSGAGELFF
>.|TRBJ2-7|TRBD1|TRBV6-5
TGTGCCAGCAGCCTCGCCGGGACAGTCTACGAGCAGTACTTC
CASSLAGTVYEQYF
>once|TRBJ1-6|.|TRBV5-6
TGTGCCAGCATTCTGTCGGGTTCGAATAATTCACCCCTCCACTTT
CASILSGSNNSPLHF
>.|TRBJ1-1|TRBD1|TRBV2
TGTGCCAGCAGTGAAGAGGGGGCAAGCACTGAAGCTTTCTTT
CASSEEGASTEAFF
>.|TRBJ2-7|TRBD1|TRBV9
TGTGCCAGCAGCGTAGGCCAGGGGGCATCCTACGAGCAGTACTTC
CASSVGQGASYEQYF
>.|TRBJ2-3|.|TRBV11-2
TGTGCCAGCAGCCCCACGAGCGGCACTAGCACAGATACGCAGTATTTT
CASSPTSGTSTDTQYF
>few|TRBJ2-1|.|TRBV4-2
TGTGCCAGCAGCCCCACGGCGGATTCCTACAATGAGCAGTTCTTC
CASSPTADSYNEQFF
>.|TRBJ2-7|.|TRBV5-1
TGCGCCAGCAGCCCCCGGCACAGCCCCTACGAGCAGTACTTC
CASSPRHSPYEQYF
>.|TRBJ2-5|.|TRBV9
TGTGCCAGCAGCGGGACATCGCAAGAGGCCCAGTACTTC
CASSGTSQEAQYF
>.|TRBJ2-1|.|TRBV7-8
TGTGCCAGCAGCTTAAACATAGCCTACAATGAGCAGTTCTTC
CASSLNIAYNEQFF
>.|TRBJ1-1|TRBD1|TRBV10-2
TGCGCCAGCCAGGGAAGAACAGGGGACACTGAAGCTTTCTTT
CASQGRTGDTEAFF
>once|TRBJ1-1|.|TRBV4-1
TGCGCCAGCACCCAAGGGCAGGAAGGGCTCACTGAAGCTTTCTTT
CASTQGQEGLTEAFF
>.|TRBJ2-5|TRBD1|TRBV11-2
TGTGCCAGCAGCTTAGGTGAATCGACAGGGCTGGAGACCCAGTACTTC
CASSLGESTGLETQYF
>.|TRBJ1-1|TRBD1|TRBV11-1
TGTGCCAGCAGCTTAAGTGTGGGACAGGGGGCGAACACTGAAGCTTTCTTT
CASSLSVGQGANTEAFF
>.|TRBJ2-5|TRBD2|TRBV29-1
TGCAGCGTTCGGGGACTAGCGGGGGCTAGAGACACCCAGTACTTC
CSVRGLAGARDTQYF
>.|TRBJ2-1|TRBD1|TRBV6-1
TGTGCCAGCAGTGGAATAGGGGGCGCTTACAATGAGCAGTTCTTC
CASSGIGGAYNEQFF
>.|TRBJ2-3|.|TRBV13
TGTGCCAGCAGCACGAGCTACACAGATACGCAGTATTTT
CASSTSYTDTQYF
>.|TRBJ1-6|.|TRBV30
TGTGCCTGGAGTGTAACCTCGAGCAATTCACCCCTCCACTTT
CAWSVTSSNSPLHF
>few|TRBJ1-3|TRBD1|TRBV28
TGTGCCAGCAGTGATCGTGGGACAGGGGTAAACACCATATATTTT
CASSDRGTGVNTIYF
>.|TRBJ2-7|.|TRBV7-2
TGTGCCAGCAGCTTTAGGTCTGCGGGGCGGGTCGAGCAGTACTTC
CASSFRSAGRVEQYF
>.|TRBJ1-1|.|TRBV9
TGTGCCAGCAGCGTAGCCCCGGATAAGGGCAAACCGACTGAAGCTTTCTTT
CASSVAPDKGKPTEAFF
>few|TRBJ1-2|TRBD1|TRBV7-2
TGTGCCAGCAGCCTTCAACCGACAGGGGGCGGAGGCTACACCTTC
CASSLQPTGGGGYTF
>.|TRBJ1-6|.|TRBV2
TGTGCCAGCAAAGAGGCTATCAATTCACCCCTCCACTTT
CASKEAINSPLHF